Below are 5 T cell receptor beta chains sequenced from a single sample in a study of OX40 agonist ivuxolimab in advanced cancers. The library was generated by the immunoSEQ multiplex PCR assay. TCRdb retrieved this table from immuneACCESS and kept in-frame rearrangements only. Not all clones are present; in checked studies, unresolved V genes account for under half, and no reason is known for the remainder. The sample has around 65,000 clones on record, 92% of them singletons. Together, the top ten hold 0.62% of the sample. The sample in question was CD4+ or CD8+ T cells sorted from blood, obtained in a trial of the OX40 agonist ivuxolimab. All receptors derive from an adult with an advanced solid tumor such as melanoma, head and neck, liver or kidney cancer.

The chain joins TRBV2 to TRBJ1-2; D is perhaps TRBD1 (6 bases). This CDR3 comprises 14 residues. Looked up from germline, CDR1 is SNHLY and CDR2 is FYNNEI. V was cut by 8 bases and J by 2 bases, with 15 bases left in between. The CDR3 bases are TGTGCCAGCGCCGGTGGGGGCTCGAACTATGGCTACACCTTC. As protein: CASAGGGSNYGYTF. The entire variable domain, with the rest obtained from reference TRBV2 and TRBJ1-2, is as follows: EPEVTQTPSHQVTQMGQEVILRCVPISNHLYFYWYRQILGQKVEFLVSFYNNEISEKSEIFDDQFSVERPDGSNFTLKIRSTKLEDSAMYFCASAGGGSNYGYTFGSGTRLTVV.

The chain uses TRBV30 and TRBJ2-2; D might be TRBD2 (6 bases). This CDR3 comprises 14 residues. V was clipped by 2 bases and J by 4 bases, with 11 bases between them. CDR1 is GTSNPN, CDR2 SVGIG, per germline (reference sequence). The CDR3 nucleotides are TGTGCCTGGAGTTTTCCGGGAGTCACCGGGGAGCTGTTTTTT. Translation: CAWSFPGVTGELFF.

The chain joins TRBV7-2 to TRBJ2-7, with 9 nucleotides matching TRBD2. The junction had 3 bases not matched to a gene; V was cut back by 0 bases and J by 0 bases. The germline V gene encodes CDR1 SGHTA and CDR2 FQGNSA. This CDR3 has 16 residues. CDR3 amino acids: CASSLASGRFSYEQYF. Written as DNA, the CDR3 is TGTGCCAGCAGCTTAGCTAGCGGGAGATTCTCCTACGAGCAGTACTTC.

The V and J genes are TRBV10-2 and TRBJ2-5; no clear D gene. Germline CDR1 and CDR2: WSHSY and SAAADI. Trimming stripped 2 bases from V and 3 bases from J, with 7 bases between. CDR3 length: 13 amino acids. The CDR3 sequence: CASSEVAKETQYF. CDR3 nucleotide sequence: TGCGCCAGCAGTGAGGTGGCGAAAGAGACCCAGTACTTC.

J is TRBJ2-1 and V is TRBV6-5; D not resolved. The ends were cut back, 7 bases at V and 6 bases at J, with 7 bases in the middle. Per germline, CDR1 MNHEY and CDR2 SVGAGI. This CDR3 is 11 amino acids long. CDR3 in amino acids: CASTTGNEQFF. The CDR3 coding sequence is TGTGCCAGCACGACGGGCAATGAGCAGTTCTTC.